Each of the 4 T cell receptor beta chains below was sequenced from the same sample in a study of control samples from healthy donors and cancer patients. Measured with immunoSEQ multiplex PCR; TCRdb has only the in-frame clones, and not every one. Of 110,000 to 150,000 clones listed, just under 95% are singletons. The material sequenced was blood. The receptors derive from a man aged 30 to 39 in good health.

A few counts support this clone. The rearrangement uses TRBV28 and TRBJ1-1, with 10 bases fitting TRBD1. Germline loops: CDR1 MDHEN, CDR2 SYDVKM. V shed 7 bases, J shed 5 bases, and the junction held 7 bases outside the gene matches. The CDR3 contains 14 residues. CDR3 in DNA: TGTGCCAGCATTTGGGACAGGGGAGGAACTGAAGCTTTCTTT. Protein product: CASIWDRGGTEAFF.

This clone has just one count. J is TRBJ2-1 and V is TRBV7-9; D gene ambiguous. Looked up from germline, CDR1 is SEHNR and CDR2 is FQNEAQ (reference sequence). There are 12 residues in the CDR3. Trimming took off 5 bases at V and 6 bases at J, with 8 bases between the two ends. The CDR3: CASSPIFNEQFF. CDR3 nucleotides: TGTGCCAGCAGCCCCATATTCAATGAGCAGTTCTTC.

This chain links TRBV19 with TRBJ2-7; no clear D. This CDR3 has 15 amino acids. The germline V gene has CDR1 LNHDA and CDR2 SQIVND (reference sequence). V lost 4 bases to trimming and J lost 2 bases, with 15 bases between them. CDR3 residues: CASSTGEVKPYEQYF. The CDR3 DNA sequence: TGTGCCAGTAGTACCGGTGAGGTCAAGCCCTACGAGCAGTACTTC. Filled out from reference TRBV19 and TRBJ2-7, the complete variable domain reads DGGITQSPKYLFRKEGQNVTLSCEQNLNHDAMYWYRQDPGQGLRLIYYSQIVNDFQKGDIAEGYSVSREKKESFPLTVTSAQKNPTAFYLCASSTGEVKPYEQYFGPGTRLTVT.

The rearrangement links TRBV9 to TRBJ2-5, with 12 bases aligning to TRBD2. This CDR3 spans 17 amino acids. V lost 0 bases, J lost 5 bases, and 8 bases stayed unmatched. Germline loops: CDR1 SGDLS, CDR2 YYNGEE. The CDR3 nucleotides are TGTGCCAGCAGCGTAGCCCCTAGCGGGAGGGCCCGGGAGACCCAGTACTTC. It yields the protein CASSVAPSGRARETQYF.